The next 13 T cell receptor beta chains were all read from a single sample in a study of cytomegalovirus exposure and HLA in healthy donors. With 60 Vbeta and 13 Jbeta primers, the PCR was carried out. This table comes from immunoSEQ multiplex PCR, and its TCRdb copy is limited to in-frame clones, with some not included. The data contain over 200,000 clones, around 89% of them singletons. The sequenced sample was PBMCs. These receptors all come from a woman younger than 30 in good health and CMV-seronegative.

This clone was counted once. The chain joins TRBV7-9 to TRBJ2-5; D is unresolved. The germline V gene has CDR1 SEHNR and CDR2 FQNEAQ (reference sequence). This CDR3 is 12 amino acids long. Trimming took 2 bases from V and 4 from J, leaving 5 bases between them. For the CDR3, the DNA is TGTGCCAGCAGCTTATTCGGAGAGACCCAGTACTTC. Its protein product is CASSLFGETQYF. The complete variable domain, with remaining parts taken from reference TRBV7-9 and TRBJ2-5, reads DTGVSQNPRHKITKRGQNVTFRCDPISEHNRLYWYRQTLGQGPEFLTYFQNEAQLEKSRLLSDRFSAERPKGSFSTLEIQRTEQGDSAMYLCASSLFGETQYFGPGTRLLVL.

The V and J genes are TRBV5-1 and TRBJ2-3; D call uncertain. Trimming stripped 2 bases from V and 4 bases from J, with 8 bases between. CDR1 and CDR2 from the germline V gene are SGHRS and YFSETQ. This CDR3 spans 13 amino acids. The CDR3: CASSLIVADTQYF. For the CDR3, the DNA is TGCGCCAGCAGCTTAATAGTCGCAGATACGCAGTATTTT.

The chain combines TRBV5-4 with TRBJ1-5, with 7 positions matching TRBD1. Trimming removed 5 bases from V and 3 bases from J; junction bases left unmatched: 8. In germline, CDR1 is SGHNT, CDR2 YYREEE (reference sequence). The CDR3 has 15 residues. The CDR3 loop is CASSLGTANNQPQHF. The CDR3 bases are TGTGCCAGCAGTCTCGGGACAGCTAACAATCAGCCCCAGCATTTT.

The chain has TRBV5-1 and TRBJ2-5; possibly TRBD2 for D (5 bases). There are 16 residues in the CDR3. Germline V gene sequence: CDR1 SGHRS, CDR2 YFSETQ. Trimming pared 6 bases from V and 0 bases from J, leaving 18 bases between. The CDR3 sequence is CASTPGGSAHQETQYF. The CDR3 DNA is TGCGCCAGCACCCCAGGAGGATCGGCCCACCAAGAGACCCAGTACTTC. Based on the CDR3 plus reference TRBV5-1 and TRBJ2-5, the full variable domain is KAGVTQTPRYLIKTRGQQVTLSCSPISGHRSVSWYQQTPGQGLQFLFEYFSETQRNKGNFPGRFSGRQFSNSRSEMNVSTLELGDSALYLCASTPGGSAHQETQYFGPGTRLLVL.

The CDR3: CASSASTGHTAGELFF. The DNA for the CDR3 is TGCGCCAGCAGCGCCTCGACAGGGCACACAGCCGGGGAGCTGTTTTTT. The chain recombines TRBV5-1 with TRBJ2-2, with 7 bases fitting TRBD1. Per germline, CDR1 SGHRS and CDR2 YFSETQ. This CDR3 is 16 amino acids long. V dropped 4 bases and J dropped 6; count of bases not matched to a gene: 12.

CDR3 in amino acids: CASSFATSGRNEQYF. CDR3 in DNA: TGTGCCAGTAGTTTCGCCACTAGCGGGAGAAACGAGCAGTACTTC. The chain combines TRBV19 with TRBJ2-7; 11 nucleotides align to TRBD2. The germline gives CDR1 LNHDA, CDR2 SQIVND (reference sequence). V was clipped by 5 bases and J by 5 bases; unmatched bases: 8. The CDR3 totals 15 residues.

The CDR3, as DNA: TGTGCTAGTGGTAGTACTAGCGGGGCCAACCACAATGAGCAGTTCTTC. Residues: CASGSTSGANHNEQFF. The genes are TRBV12-5 and TRBJ2-1; 10 positions match TRBD2. V was pared by 5 bases and J by 5 bases, with 9 bases of the junction left unmatched. This CDR3 is built from 16 residues. Germline V lookup: CDR1 LGHNT, CDR2 FRNRAP.

The chain combines TRBV11-2 with TRBJ2-5, with TRBD1 as a possible D gene (8 bases). This CDR3 is 15 amino acids long. Germline CDR1 SGHAT, CDR2 FQNNGV. Trimming left V 1 base short and J 5 bases short, with 14 bases between. This CDR3 is CASSLGRGRGETQYF. In DNA, the CDR3 is TGTGCCAGCAGCTTAGGCAGGGGGCGGGGGGAGACCCAGTACTTC.

This chain connects TRBV9 to TRBJ1-6; 7 bases match TRBD1. The CDR3 contains 15 residues. Germline CDR1 reads SGDLS; CDR2 reads YYNGEE. V lost 0 bases and J lost 10; bases outside the gene matches: 7. CDR3 sequence (DNA): TGTGCCAGCAGCGTAGGAGAGGGGGCGGTCTCACCCCTCCACTTT. Translating gives CASSVGEGAVSPLHF.

The chain has TRBV10-1 and TRBJ2-2; the match to TRBD2 covers 9 bases. Trimming cost V 8 bases and J 5 bases; bases outside gene matches: 9. This CDR3 has 15 amino acids. The germline V gene encodes CDR1 WNHNN and CDR2 SYGVQD (reference sequence). The CDR3 nucleotides are TGCGCCAGCGGATCTAGCGGGGCGTCTACCGGGGAGCTGTTTTTT. It translates to CASGSSGASTGELFF.

The gene calls are TRBV25-1 and TRBJ1-2; tentative D call: TRBD1 (5 bases). Germline V gene lookup returns CDR1 MGHDK and CDR2 SYGVNS. CDR3 size: 16 residues. V lost 5 bases to trimming and J lost 4 bases, with 20 bases between them. The CDR3 reads CASSPPPWGGAYGYTF. The DNA for the CDR3 is TGTGCCAGCAGTCCCCCCCCTTGGGGGGGTGCCTATGGCTACACCTTC.

This clone was seen once. The chain is built from TRBV6-1 and TRBJ1-1; TRBD1 is a possible D gene (5 bases). Germline V gene data show CDR1 as MNHNS and CDR2 as SASEGT. The CDR3 runs 14 residues. V was cut by 1 base and J by 6 bases, with 12 bases left in between. Here the CDR3 reads CASSEDQGWAEAFF. The CDR3 DNA is TGTGCCAGCAGTGAAGATCAGGGTTGGGCTGAAGCTTTCTTT.

The chain combines TRBV6-1 with TRBJ1-2; D unresolved. Germline loops: CDR1 MNHNS, CDR2 SASEGT. Trimming removed 1 base from V and 5 bases from J, with 8 bases in between. There are 13 residues in the CDR3. CDR3 sequence reads: CASSEVQAYGYTF. The CDR3 region has the DNA TGTGCCAGCAGTGAAGTGCAGGCGTATGGCTACACCTTC.